Following are 12 T cell receptor beta chains from one sample sequenced in a study of shared clonotypes between healthy human individuals. Sequenced by immunoSEQ multiplex PCR; TCRdb stores in-frame clones only, minus some. This sample has roughly 2.1 million clones, with roughly 91% found just once. Naive CD8 cells were CD45RO-negative, positively selected for CCR7, excluding terminally differentiated effector memory CD45RA+ cells. Sequencing was performed on naive CD8+ T cells from PBMCs. The source of these receptors is a man between 18 and 35 years old in good health. Some clones in this sample may be carry-over from other donors' samples.

This sequence joins TRBV28 and TRBJ2-2; TRBD2 agrees at 7 bases. CDR1 MDHEN and CDR2 SYDVKM come from the germline V gene. The V segment lost 8 bases and the J segment 5 bases; nucleotides outside the gene matches: 11. The CDR3 consists of 15 residues. CDR3 amino acids: CASGPLGEGTGELFF. The DNA of the CDR3 is TGTGCCAGCGGGCCCCTAGGGGAGGGTACCGGGGAGCTGTTTTTT.

The CDR3 protein is CASSIGYRAGSSYEQYF. CDR3 DNA sequence: TGTGCCAGTAGTATTGGGTATCGAGCGGGGAGCTCCTACGAGCAGTACTTC. The chain links TRBV19 to TRBJ2-7; 7 bases agree with TRBD2. Germline V gives CDR1 LNHDA, CDR2 SQIVND (reference sequence). This CDR3 has 17 residues. V lost 3 bases, J lost 0 bases, and 11 bases stayed unmatched.

The chain recombines TRBV28 with TRBJ2-1, with 9 bases identical to TRBD2. With V trimmed by 7 bases and J by 7 bases, 11 bases remained unmatched. This CDR3 spans 15 amino acids. CDR1 and CDR2 from the germline V gene are MDHEN and SYDVKM. This CDR3 is CASNKREAPGNEQFF. The DNA of the CDR3 is TGTGCCAGCAACAAGCGGGAGGCACCAGGTAATGAGCAGTTCTTC.

The V and J genes are TRBV28 and TRBJ2-5, with D possibly called TRBD1 or TRBD2 (5 bases each). CDR1 MDHEN and CDR2 SYDVKM come from the germline V gene. The CDR3 length is 16 residues. V was trimmed by 7 bases and J by 5 bases, leaving 23 bases between them. The DNA of the CDR3 is TGTGCCAGCACCCTTAGGGACCCAGGGCGTTGGGAGACCCAGTACTTC. Translating gives CASTLRDPGRWETQYF.

The chain couples TRBV4-2 to TRBJ1-2; D gene uncertain. Germline CDR1 LGHNA, CDR2 YNFKEQ. This CDR3 comprises 13 residues. V lost 1 base and J 6 bases, leaving 9 bases between the germline ends. This chain's CDR3 is CASSQGGSHGYTF. The CDR3 DNA follows: TGTGCCAGCAGCCAAGGGGGTTCGCATGGCTACACCTTC.

About this clone: The sample has other DNA sequences that encode this CDR3 too. The J gene is TRBJ2-7, the V gene TRBV9, with D possibly being TRBD2 (6 bases). Germline CDR1 is SGDLS and CDR2 is YYNGEE. With 0 bases removed from V and 1 base from J, the gap between germline ends came to 11 bases. The CDR3 sequence is 15 residues long. CDR3: CASSVGVAVSYEQYF. In DNA form, the CDR3 reads TGTGCCAGCAGCGTAGGGGTAGCGGTTTCCTACGAGCAGTACTTC.

As to this clone: The same CDR3 is also encoded by other DNA sequences in this sample. The V and J genes are TRBV27 and TRBJ1-5, with 9 bases fitting TRBD1. Germline V gene sequence: CDR1 MNHEY, CDR2 SMNVEV (reference sequence). V lost 5 bases, J lost 6 bases, and 5 bases stayed unmatched. This CDR3 comprises 14 residues. The CDR3 nucleotides read TGTGCCAGCAGTCTGGACAGGGGAACTCAGCCCCAGCATTTT. Protein: CASSLDRGTQPQHF.

The gene calls are TRBV27 and TRBJ2-3, with 8 bases that match TRBD2. V gave up 5 bases and J gave up 2 bases; unmatched junction bases: 12. The CDR3 loop spans 17 amino acids. Germline lookup yields CDR1 MNHEY and CDR2 SMNVEV (reference sequence). CDR3 protein: CASSPSAGETITDTQYF. The CDR3 nucleotides are TGTGCCAGCAGTCCGTCAGCGGGAGAGACGATCACAGATACGCAGTATTTT.

The count of this clone is one. CDR3 loop: CASSQVGLGINVRDTEAFF. As DNA, the CDR3 is TGCGCCAGCAGCCAAGTCGGGTTGGGGATAAACGTTAGGGACACTGAAGCTTTCTTT. The rearrangement joins TRBV4-1 to TRBJ1-1, with no clear D. The ends were cut back, 1 base at V and 3 bases at J, with 24 bases in the middle. The CDR3 totals 19 residues. CDR1 is MGHRA and CDR2 is YSYEKL in the germline V gene.

The chain couples TRBV27 to TRBJ2-1; D remains ambiguous. The V gene lost 3 bases and the J gene lost 6 bases, with 12 bases spanning the gap. Germline loops: CDR1 MNHEY, CDR2 SMNVEV (reference sequence). This CDR3 spans 14 amino acids. The CDR3 loop is CASSLGRVPNEQFF. The CDR3 DNA follows: TGTGCCAGCAGTTTGGGTAGAGTCCCCAATGAGCAGTTCTTC.

This chain joins TRBV5-3 and TRBJ2-5, with D possibly TRBD2 on 7 matching bases. TRBV5-3 falls under the ORF class, with uncertain function. V lost 1 base, J lost 4 bases, and 20 bases lay in between. This CDR3 comprises 17 residues. The CDR3 DNA is TGTGCCAGAAGCTTGACCCTTTTGGGGGGGGCCGCAGAGACCCAGTACTTC. Encoded protein: CARSLTLLGGAAETQYF.

The V and J genes are TRBV9 and TRBJ2-3, with D tentatively TRBD1 or TRBD2 (5 bases each). In germline, CDR1 is SGDLS, CDR2 YYNGEE. V was clipped by 0 bases and J by 2 bases, with 13 bases between them. This CDR3 is built from 16 residues. This CDR3 reads CASSVDQKGTTDTQYF. The DNA of the CDR3 is TGTGCCAGCAGCGTAGATCAGAAGGGGACCACAGATACGCAGTATTTT.